This T cell receptor (beta chain) is drawn from a study of regulatory T cells in long-lasting Graves disease. Study-wide results and caveats: Persistent disease exhibited a predilection for TRBV28, TRBJ1-2 and TRBJ2-5.

CDR3 size: 14 residues. The V and J ends lost 5 bases and 4 bases respectively, with 14 bases between them. Germline V gene data show CDR1 as MDHEN and CDR2 as SYDVKM. Time point noted: persistent/refractory GD, antithyroid drugs over 5 years with positive TRAb. There was RNA extracted from PBMCs, and the TCR library was made from it. This clonotype was observed at least ten times. Antigen unknown. CDR3 regions were amplified by Arm-PCR using iRepertoire HTBI primers to build TCR beta libraries. TCRdb reanalysed the multiplex PCR reads using MiXCR and keeps one entry per CDR3 protein. The sample yields 350,000 to 450,000 distinct CDR3 sequences, approximately 22% seen once.

The V call is TRBV28, the J call TRBJ1-1; a possible D gene is TRBD1 (5 bases). The input for sequencing was peripheral blood mononuclear cells (PBMCs), taken when the disease was refractory, from a patient treated with antithyroid drugs. The TCR originated in a female donor with Graves disease. The DNA for the CDR3 is TGTGCCAGCAGTCCCAGGCAGGGTCGCACTGAAGCTTTCTTT. The encoded protein is CASSPRQGRTEAFF.